This is a list of T cell receptor beta chains from one sample in a study of lymphopenia after photon versus proton radiotherapy. This table comes from immunoSEQ multiplex PCR, and its TCRdb copy is limited to in-frame clones, with some not included. The data contain 55,000 to 70,000 clones, about 87% of them singletons. Here the sequenced sample was peripheral blood, taken from a patient treated with proton-based radiotherapy. Source of these receptors: an elderly man with esophageal cancer. The CDR3 runs from the conserved cysteine through the conserved F or W. Where a row states a size, it is once, few, many or the class of an expanded clone; other rows omit it.

v_call	clone_size	j_call	cdr3_aa
TRBV5-1	.	TRBJ2-7	CASSFSGMRELSYEQYF
TRBV6-6	.	TRBJ1-5	CASSYGGPSNQPQHF
TRBV4-1	.	TRBJ1-5	CASSQNVGHQPQHF
TRBV9	.	TRBJ1-3	CASSERGGNTIYF
TRBV4-3	.	TRBJ1-2	CASSQEWNGGRKDGYTF
TRBV2	once	TRBJ1-1	CASSEEAGRGTEAFF
TRBV6-6	.	TRBJ1-2	CATRGWGGGYTF
TRBV7-9	once	TRBJ1-4	CASSLFRDMEKLFF
TRBV6-6	.	TRBJ2-5	CASSSKETQYF
TRBV10-3	few	TRBJ1-1	CAIRGREAEAFF
TRBV13	.	TRBJ2-7	CASSSGGLVGYEQYF
TRBV6-6	.	TRBJ2-7	CASSSTSEQYF
TRBV7-9	.	TRBJ2-3	CASSRTGSTDTQYF
TRBV4-3	.	TRBJ1-1	CASSQDGGSNTEAFF
TRBV7-2	.	TRBJ1-5	CASSSTGEPQHF
TRBV6-4	.	TRBJ2-3	CASSAVGGSTDTQYF
TRBV18	.	TRBJ1-5	CASSPRAGEVNQPQHF
TRBV10-2	.	TRBJ2-3	CASSDALGRGGTDTQYF
TRBV19	.	TRBJ2-4	CASSNPGERNIQYF
TRBV19	.	TRBJ2-1	CASRELLMTSNHNEQFF
TRBV5-4	.	TRBJ2-3	CASSFRQGGTQYF
TRBV7-8	.	TRBJ2-5	CASSPGSRETQYF
TRBV5-1	.	TRBJ2-1	CASSLPVGGSYNEQFF
TRBV7-9	.	TRBJ2-2	CASRSRLFTGELFF
TRBV19	.	TRBJ1-1	CASSRGSGGYTEAFF
TRBV25-1	.	TRBJ2-3	CASTSTDTQYF
TRBV5-1	.	TRBJ2-1	CASSLTARNFEQFF
TRBV14	.	TRBJ2-1	CASSQVGRTKVF
TRBV5-1	once	TRBJ2-1	CASCRDPSYNEQFF
TRBV7-8	.	TRBJ1-4	CASRTGDYEKLFF
TRBV7-9	once	TRBJ2-3	CASSLVISPDTQYF
TRBV7-9	.	TRBJ2-7	CASSAGLAGPYEQYF
TRBV27	.	TRBJ2-4	CASSLSILAKNIQYF
TRBV14	.	TRBJ2-2	CASSQATGARPGELFF
TRBV27	.	TRBJ2-6	CASSKQGALSGANVLTF
TRBV12-5	.	TRBJ2-1	CASGFFPGLAVLERGAYNEQFF
TRBV28	.	TRBJ1-6	CASSSQGQGGSPLHF
TRBV14	.	TRBJ2-3	CASSQVPGHNTDTQYF
TRBV2	few	TRBJ1-1	CASKSDRVSTEAFF
TRBV10-2	.	TRBJ1-1	CASLNRMTEAFF
TRBV4-1	.	TRBJ1-3	CASSDRGQGVGNTIYF
TRBV18	.	TRBJ2-1	CASSRGGNEQFF
TRBV15	.	TRBJ2-3	CATRSGNTDTQYF
TRBV27	.	TRBJ2-7	CASSLWGTNSYEQYF
TRBV13	.	TRBJ2-3	CASSSTSGSYGADTQYF
TRBV19	once	TRBJ1-5	CAIAKGTGNQPQHF